The sequence of this T cell receptor beta chain was determined in a study of blood T cells in healthy people across ages. Whole-study findings and limits: The study lacked donor CMV status, which possibly confounded expanded clonotype changes.

Germline CDR1 and CDR2: DFQATT and SNEGSKA (reference sequence). The CDR3 contains 13 residues. Between the trimmed V and J ends, which lost 3 bases and 3 bases, there was a span of 12 bases. As to this clonotype: Its target is not known.

Combining a sample-barcoded 5' primer with a J-beta primer mix, a second PCR ran for roughly 6 to 12 cycles. TCRdb recomputed calls from the 5' RACE reads with MiXCR, one row per CDR3 protein. Of approximately 670,000 distinct CDR3 sequences in the sample, 40% to 45% are singletons; the top ten hold around 32%. The rearrangement links TRBV20-1 to TRBJ2-7; D gene unclear. Sample: blood. The source is a man at least 80 years old in good health. The CDR3 spells CSASRSPYYEQYF. The DNA for the CDR3 is TGCAGTGCTAGCCGTAGTCCGTACTACGAGCAGTACTTC.